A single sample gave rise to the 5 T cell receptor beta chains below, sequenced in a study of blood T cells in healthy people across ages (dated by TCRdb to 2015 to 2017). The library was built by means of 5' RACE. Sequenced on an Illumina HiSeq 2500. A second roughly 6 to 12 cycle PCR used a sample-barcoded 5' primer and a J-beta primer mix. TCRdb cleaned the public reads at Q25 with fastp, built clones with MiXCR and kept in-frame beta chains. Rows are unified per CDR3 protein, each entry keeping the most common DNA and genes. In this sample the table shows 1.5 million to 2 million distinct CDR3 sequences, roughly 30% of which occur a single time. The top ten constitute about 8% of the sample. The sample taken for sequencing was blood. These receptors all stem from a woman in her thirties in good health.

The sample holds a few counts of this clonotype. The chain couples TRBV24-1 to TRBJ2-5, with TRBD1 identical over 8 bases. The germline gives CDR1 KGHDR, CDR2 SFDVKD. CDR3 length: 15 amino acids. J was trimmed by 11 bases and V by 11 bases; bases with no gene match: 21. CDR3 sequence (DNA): TGTGCCAAGTCTCACCCAGACAGGGGTATCCGCAAGCAGTACTTC. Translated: CAKSHPDRGIRKQYF.

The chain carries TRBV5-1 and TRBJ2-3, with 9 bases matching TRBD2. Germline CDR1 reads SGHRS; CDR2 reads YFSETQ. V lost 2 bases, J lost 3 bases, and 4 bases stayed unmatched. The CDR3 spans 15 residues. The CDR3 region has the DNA TGCGCCAGCAGCTTTAGCGGGAGAAAAACAGATACGCAGTATTTT. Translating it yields CASSFSGRKTDTQYF.

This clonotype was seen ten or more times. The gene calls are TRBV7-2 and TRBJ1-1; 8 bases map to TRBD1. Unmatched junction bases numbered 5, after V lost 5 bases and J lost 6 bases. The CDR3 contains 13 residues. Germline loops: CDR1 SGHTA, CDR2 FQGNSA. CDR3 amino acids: CASSPDRAAEAFF. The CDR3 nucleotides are TGTGCCAGCAGCCCGGACAGGGCGGCTGAAGCTTTCTTT. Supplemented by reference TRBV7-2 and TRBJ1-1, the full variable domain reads GAGVSQSPSNKVTEKGKDVELRCDPISGHTALYWYRQSLGQGLEFLIYFQGNSAPDKSGLPSDRFSAERTGGSVSTLTIQRTQQEDSAVYLCASSPDRAAEAFFGQGTRLTVV.

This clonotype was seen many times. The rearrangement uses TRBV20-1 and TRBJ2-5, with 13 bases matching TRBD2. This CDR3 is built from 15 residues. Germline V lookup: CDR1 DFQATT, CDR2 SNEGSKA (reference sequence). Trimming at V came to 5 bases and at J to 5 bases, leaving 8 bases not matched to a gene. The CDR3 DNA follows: TGCAGTGCTGGAAGACTAGCGGGGGGAGCGGAGACCCAGTACTTC. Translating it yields CSAGRLAGGAETQYF.

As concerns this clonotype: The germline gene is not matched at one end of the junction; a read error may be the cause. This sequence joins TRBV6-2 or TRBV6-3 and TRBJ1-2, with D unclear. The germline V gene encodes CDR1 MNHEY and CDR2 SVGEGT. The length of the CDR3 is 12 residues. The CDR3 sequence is CASRDEPYGHTF. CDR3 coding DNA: TGTGCCAGCAGAGACGAGCCCTATGGCCACACCTTC.